Each of the 24 T cell receptor beta chains below was sequenced from the same sample in a study of long-term antiretroviral therapy in people with HIV. Run at survey level, the immunoSEQ assay was version v3.0. Sequencing used immunoSEQ multiplex PCR; TCRdb keeps in-frame clones, though not all of them. This sample carries approximately 37,000 clones, about four fifths of them seen once, and the ten largest clones take 6.2%. This material consisted of unsorted PBMCs, taken 1 year after starting antiretroviral therapy. These receptors were collected from a man aged 18 to 29 with HIV.

This rearrangement joins TRBV7-9 to TRBJ2-1, with 8 nucleotides matching TRBD2. J gave up 0 bases and V 5 bases, and 3 bases lay outside the gene matches. This CDR3 contains 15 residues. The germline V gene encodes CDR1 SEHNR and CDR2 FQNEAQ (reference sequence). The CDR3 sequence: CASSIGTSSYNEQFF. Here the CDR3 DNA reads TGTGCCAGCAGCATCGGGACTAGCTCCTACAATGAGCAGTTCTTC.

The chain joins TRBV9 to TRBJ1-5, with D tentatively TRBD1 (5 bases). Germline assignment: CDR1 SGDLS and CDR2 YYNGEE. CDR3 length equals 13 residues. Trimming stripped 3 bases from V and 4 bases from J, with 8 bases between. In nucleotides, the CDR3 is TGTGCCAGCAGCGGGGACGGGAATCAGCCCCAGCATTTT. Amino acids: CASSGDGNQPQHF. The full variable domain, completed using reference TRBV9 and TRBJ1-5, is DSGVTQTPKHLITATGQRVTLRCSPRSGDLSVYWYQQSLDQGLQFLIQYYNGEERAKGNILERFSAQQFPDLHSELNLSSLELGDSALYFCASSGDGNQPQHFGDGTRLSIL.

This clone ranks as medium-sized. The CDR3 DNA sequence: TGTGCCAGCAGCTTTGACGGGACAGGTGTCTACGAGCAGTACTTC. It specifies CASSFDGTGVYEQYF. This chain connects TRBV7-9 to TRBJ2-7, with 8 bases matching TRBD1. Germline assignment: CDR1 SEHNR and CDR2 FQNEAQ (reference sequence). The CDR3 is made up of 15 amino acids. Unmatched junction bases numbered 7, after V lost 3 bases and J lost 3 bases.

This chain joins TRBV18 and TRBJ2-7, with 11 bases lining up with TRBD1. The germline CDR1 and CDR2 sequences are KGHSH and LQKENI. CDR3 length: 14 residues. V dropped 5 bases and J dropped 2; count of bases not matched to a gene: 2. This CDR3 is CASSSGQGAYEQYF. The CDR3 bases are TGTGCCAGCTCATCGGGACAGGGGGCCTACGAGCAGTACTTC.

A few counts support this clone. The V and J genes are TRBV7-2 and TRBJ2-7, with D perhaps matching TRBD2 (5 bases). Deletions cut 3 bases from V and 7 bases from J, with 10 bases between. CDR3 length: 12 residues. Looked up from germline, CDR1 is SGHTA and CDR2 is FQGNSA. The CDR3 DNA reads TGTGCCAGCAGCTTCGGATCGGGAGAGCAGTACTTC. This encodes CASSFGSGEQYF.

The chain links TRBV5-1 to TRBJ1-3; D ambiguous. The V gene lost 4 bases and the J gene lost 0 bases, with 8 bases spanning the gap. The V gene's germline CDR1 is SGHRS and CDR2 YFSETQ. The CDR3 runs 14 residues. This chain's CDR3 is CASSTGYSGNTIYF. For the CDR3, the DNA is TGCGCCAGCAGCACGGGATACTCTGGAAACACCATATATTTT.

The rearrangement joins TRBV6-1 to TRBJ1-5, with D maybe TRBD1 (6 bases). In germline, CDR1 is MNHNS, CDR2 SASEGT. Between the trimmed V and J ends, which lost 6 bases and 3 bases, there was a span of 12 bases. The CDR3 is 14 amino acids. The CDR3, as DNA: TGTGCCAGCAGCCCGAGGGGGATCAATCAGCCCCAGCATTTT. This translates into CASSPRGINQPQHF.

The rearrangement links TRBV27 to TRBJ2-7, with 7 bases aligning to TRBD1. This CDR3 spans 13 amino acids. V shed 5 bases, J shed 6 bases, and the junction held 7 bases outside the gene matches. Germline CDR1 reads MNHEY; CDR2 reads SMNVEV (reference sequence). CDR3 DNA: TGTGCCAGCAGTGACAGGGAACGCGGCGAGCAGTACTTC. Its protein product is CASSDRERGEQYF.

By its share, this clone is large. V gene TRBV5-8 combines with J gene TRBJ1-5, with D uncertain. The V end lost 0 bases, the J end lost 0 bases, and 7 bases lay between the germline ends. Germline V gene data show CDR1 as SGHTS and CDR2 as YDEGEE. The CDR3 contains 15 residues. The CDR3 region is CASSLDGVSNQPQHF. The CDR3 DNA reads TGTGCCAGCAGCTTGGACGGGGTTAGCAATCAGCCCCAGCATTTT.

Here the CDR3 DNA reads TGCGCCAGCAGCTTAGGGGGCGCCGGCTATGGCTACACCTTC. It encodes CASSLGGAGYGYTF. This chain joins TRBV5-1 and TRBJ1-2, with TRBD1 matching over 7 bases. The V and J ends lost 2 bases and 4 bases, in that order; junction bases with no gene match: 5. The germline V gene encodes CDR1 SGHRS and CDR2 YFSETQ. The CDR3 has 14 residues. Filled out from reference TRBV5-1 and TRBJ1-2, the complete variable domain reads KAGVTQTPRYLIKTRGQQVTLSCSPISGHRSVSWYQQTPGQGLQFLFEYFSETQRNKGNFPGRFSGRQFSNSRSEMNVSTLELGDSALYLCASSLGGAGYGYTFGSGTRLTVV.

V and J are TRBV11-3 and TRBJ2-2; no clear D gene. CDR1 and CDR2 from the germline V gene are SGHNT and YENEEA. The CDR3 length is 15 residues. V was pared by 5 bases and J by 1 base, with 11 bases between. CDR3 loop: CASSKNPGNTGELFF. The CDR3 bases are TGTGCCAGCAGCAAAAACCCAGGGAACACCGGGGAGCTGTTTTTT. The whole variable domain, filled in from reference TRBV11-3 and TRBJ2-2, reads EAGVVQSPRYKIIEKKQPVAFWCNPISGHNTLYWYLQNLGQGPELLIRYENEEAVDDSQLPKDRFSAERLKGVDSTLKIQPAELGDSAVYLCASSKNPGNTGELFFGEGSRLTVL.

The chain carries TRBV5-1 and TRBJ2-7; the D gene is possibly TRBD1 (5 bases). Germline assignment: CDR1 SGHRS and CDR2 YFSETQ. The CDR3 sequence is 14 residues long. Trimming shortened V by 0 bases and J by 2 bases, and 9 bases separated the two germline ends. The CDR3, as DNA: TGCGCCAGCAGCTTGGTAGCAGGGACCTACGAGCAGTACTTC. Its protein product is CASSLVAGTYEQYF.

The J gene is TRBJ1-1, the V gene TRBV27; 11 positions match TRBD1. Losses at the gene ends were 6 bases for V and 4 bases for J; bases not matched to a gene: 7. Germline V gives CDR1 MNHEY, CDR2 SMNVEV (reference sequence). CDR3 length: 15 amino acids. CDR3 residues: CASSRGQGDFTEAFF. The CDR3 bases are TGTGCCAGCAGCCGGGGACAGGGGGATTTCACTGAAGCTTTCTTT.

The chain has TRBV11-2 and TRBJ2-1; tentatively, D is TRBD1 (7 bases). The CDR3 is made up of 13 amino acids. With 7 bases removed from V and 4 bases from J, the gap between germline ends came to 11 bases. Per the germline V gene, CDR1 is SGHAT and CDR2 is FQNNGV. The DNA for the CDR3 is TGTGCCAGCAAGGGGGCGGGATACAATGAGCAGTTCTTC. It translates to CASKGAGYNEQFF.

The chain has TRBV5-1 and TRBJ2-3; TRBD1 matches 10 bases. With 4 bases clipped from V and 7 bases from J, the junction kept 6 bases outside the gene matches. The CDR3 is made up of 14 amino acids. The germline V gene encodes CDR1 SGHRS and CDR2 YFSETQ. CDR3 sequence (DNA): TGCGCCAGCAGCACCGGACAGGGGGGAAATACGCAGTATTTT. Its protein product is CASSTGQGGNTQYF.

This rearrangement joins TRBV7-2 to TRBJ2-7, with D tentatively TRBD2 (6 bases). Germline CDR1 SGHTA, CDR2 FQGNSA. V lost 4 bases and J 4 bases, leaving 11 bases between the germline ends. This CDR3 has 13 residues. The CDR3 loop reads CASSSNSGYEQYF. In DNA form, the CDR3 reads TGTGCCAGCAGCTCCAACAGCGGGTACGAGCAGTACTTC.

The rearrangement uses TRBV19 and TRBJ1-2; D remains unclear. The CDR3 consists of 12 residues. V lost 5 bases, J lost 5 bases, and 9 bases lay in between. From germline, CDR1 is LNHDA and CDR2 SQIVND (reference sequence). The CDR3 nucleotides are TGTGCCAGTAGTCCCAAAGGATATGGCTACACCTTC. Protein: CASSPKGYGYTF.

This clone was seen a single time. CDR3 sequence reads: CASSQEPAASYEQYF. The CDR3 DNA reads TGCGCCAGCAGCCAAGAGCCCGCGGCCTCCTACGAGCAGTACTTC. The V and J genes are TRBV4-1 and TRBJ2-7, with D unresolved. Germline V gene sequence: CDR1 MGHRA, CDR2 YSYEKL. V lost 0 bases and J 0 bases, leaving 9 bases between the germline ends. The CDR3 is 15 residues long.

V gene TRBV28 combines with J gene TRBJ1-2; D is undetermined. The V gene's germline CDR1 is MDHEN and CDR2 SYDVKM. Trimming left V 2 bases short and J 4 bases short, with 8 bases between. The CDR3 contains 13 residues. In DNA, the CDR3 is TGTGCCAGCAGTTTAGGCAGACTCTATGGCTACACCTTC. It yields the protein CASSLGRLYGYTF.

CDR3 region: CASSQGRSSYEQYF. As DNA, the CDR3 is TGCGCCAGCAGCCAAGGCAGGAGCTCCTACGAGCAGTACTTC. The chain has TRBV4-3 and TRBJ2-7; D is ambiguous. In germline, CDR1 is LGHNA, CDR2 YSLEER. The length of the CDR3 is 14 residues. V lost 1 base and J 0 bases, leaving 7 bases between the germline ends.

The J gene is TRBJ2-3, the V gene TRBV7-9; possibly TRBD2 for D (5 bases). V was pared by 7 bases and J by 0 bases, with 14 bases between. This CDR3 is 15 amino acids long. Germline CDR1 and CDR2: SEHNR and FQNEAQ (reference sequence). The CDR3 reads CASIRLGSSTDTQYF. The CDR3 DNA is TGTGCCAGCATCCGTCTGGGGAGTAGCACAGATACGCAGTATTTT.

The rearrangement joins TRBV6-5 to TRBJ1-2; D ambiguous. CDR3 length equals 14 residues. Germline V lookup: CDR1 MNHEY, CDR2 SVGAGI. With 0 bases removed from V and 8 bases from J, the gap between germline ends came to 13 bases. The CDR3 DNA is TGTGCCAGCAGTTACTCGACTGGGTCCTGGGGCTACACCTTC. It encodes CASSYSTGSWGYTF.

This rearrangement joins TRBV11-3 to TRBJ1-1; D perhaps matches TRBD1 (6 bases). Germline CDR1 reads SGHNT; CDR2 reads YENEEA. CDR3 length equals 13 residues. V lost 1 base and J 4 bases, leaving 7 bases between the germline ends. DNA for the CDR3: TGTGCCAGCAGCTTAGCCAGGGGCACTGAAGCTTTCTTT. It specifies CASSLARGTEAFF.

The rearrangement uses TRBV19 and TRBJ2-1; tentative D call: TRBD2 (6 bases). CDR1 is LNHDA, CDR2 SQIVND, per germline (reference sequence). V lost 1 base to trimming and J lost 9 bases, with 13 bases between them. CDR3 length equals 14 residues. CDR3 bases: TGTGCCAGTAGTATAGCTTGGGGAGCGGGTGAGCAGTTCTTC. Its protein is CASSIAWGAGEQFF. The variable domain in full, with the rest retrieved from reference TRBV19 and TRBJ2-1, is DGGITQSPKYLFRKEGQNVTLSCEQNLNHDAMYWYRQDPGQGLRLIYYSQIVNDFQKGDIAEGYSVSREKKESFPLTVTSAQKNPTAFYLCASSIAWGAGEQFFGPGTRLTVL.